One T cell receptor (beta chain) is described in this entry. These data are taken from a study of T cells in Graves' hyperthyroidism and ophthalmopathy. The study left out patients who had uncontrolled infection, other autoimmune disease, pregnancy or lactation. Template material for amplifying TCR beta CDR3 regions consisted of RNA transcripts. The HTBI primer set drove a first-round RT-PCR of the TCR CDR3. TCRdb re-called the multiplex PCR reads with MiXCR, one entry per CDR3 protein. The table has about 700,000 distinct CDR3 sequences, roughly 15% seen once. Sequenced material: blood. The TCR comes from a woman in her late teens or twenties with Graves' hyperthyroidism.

CDR3 in amino acids: CASSLGLAPGEQYF. DNA of the CDR3: TGTGCCAGCAGCCTGGGACTAGCGCCGGGCGAGCAGTACTTC. The chain carries TRBV5-4 and TRBJ2-7; 10 bases are a match to TRBD2. V lost 4 bases, J lost 6 bases, and 7 bases stayed unmatched. CDR1 is SGHNT, CDR2 YYREEE, per germline (reference sequence). The CDR3 consists of 14 residues.